The T cell receptor beta chain under discussion was sequenced for a study of T cells in Graves' hyperthyroidism and ophthalmopathy. PBMCs were collected from an approximately 9.3 ml volume of fresh peripheral blood. General study points: Ophthalmopathy got predicted by the model a median roughly 6.1 months before its onset.

CDR1 and CDR2 from the germline V gene are KGHSH and LQKENI. CDR3 length: 15 residues. The ends lost 6 bases at V and 2 bases at J; junction bases unmatched: 4. RNA transcripts gave rise to amplified TCR beta CDR3 regions. The study used the HTBI primer set for a first-round RT-PCR of the TCR CDR3. TCRdb called the multiplex PCR reads again in MiXCR, with one record for every CDR3 protein. The sample lists approximately 430,000 distinct CDR3 sequences; approximately 14% were seen once. For this clonotype: Antigen unknown.

The V and J genes are TRBV18 and TRBJ2-1; 10 positions match TRBD2. The source of this sequence is a man aged 18 to 30 with Graves' ophthalmopathy. Sequenced sample: blood. Here the CDR3 reads CASSPSGSPYNEQFF. The CDR3 bases are TGTGCCAGCTCCCCTAGCGGGAGCCCCTACAATGAGCAGTTCTTC.